This T cell receptor (beta chain) was sequenced for a study of T cell changes during pregnancy in multiple sclerosis. The CDR3 has 15 amino acids. Per the germline V gene, CDR1 is MNHEY and CDR2 is SMNVEV (reference sequence). Trimming cost V 1 base and J 2 bases; bases outside gene matches: 5. Sequencing was performed with immunoSEQ multiplex PCR; in TCRdb, only in-frame clones are kept and a portion is missing. The table has under 90,000 clones, around 94% seen once. This clone was found once. This chain joins TRBV27 and TRBJ2-7; 7 bases map to TRBD1. The sample consisted of peripheral blood, taken in the second trimester of pregnancy. The receptor comes from a female donor in good health, enrolled as a control in a pregnancy study. CDR3 protein: CASSLWGQRPYEQYF. CDR3 coding DNA: TGTGCCAGCAGTTTATGGGGACAGCGCCCCTACGAGCAGTACTTC.